Presented here are 22 T cell receptor beta chains from one specimen sequenced in a study of T-cell reconstitution after alpha-beta-depleted transplantation in children. General observations from the study: The study reportedly traced alpha-beta T cells about two months after transplant to several hundred expanded graft clones.

Unique molecular identifiers were used to barcode this TCRbeta library. TCRdb recomputed calls from the PCR reads with MiXCR, one row per CDR3 protein. The table lists around 30,000 distinct CDR3 sequences, approximately 7% of them singletons. These receptors' antigens are unknown. Sample: peripheral blood, taken 60 days after TCRalphabeta/CD19-depleted stem cell transplant. These receptors all come from a child younger than two who had a stem cell transplant for acute myeloid leukemia, so the T cells may come from the graft donor.

This clonotype was counted ten times or more. This rearrangement joins TRBV20-1 to TRBJ2-7; TRBD2 might be the D (5 bases). V lost 4 bases and J 3 bases, leaving 16 bases between the germline ends. The CDR3 totals 14 residues. Germline V lookup: CDR1 DFQATT, CDR2 SNEGSKA (reference sequence). This chain's CDR3 is CSATGGGTNYEQYF. For the CDR3, the DNA is TGCAGTGCTACCGGAGGTGGAACAAACTACGAGCAGTACTTC.

This clonotype was observed many times. The chain has TRBV5-6 and TRBJ1-2, with D perhaps matching TRBD1 (5 bases). The CDR3 runs to 14 residues. CDR1 and CDR2 from the germline V gene are SGHDT and YYEEEE. V lost 4 bases and J lost 4, with 14 bases in between. This CDR3 reads CASSRDSGGYGYTF. The CDR3 coding sequence is TGTGCCAGCAGCCGGGACTCCGGGGGCTATGGCTACACCTTC.

The sample holds many counts of this clonotype. This sequence joins TRBV4-2 and TRBJ2-3; 9 nucleotides align to TRBD2. This CDR3 region has 16 residues. Germline V CDR1 and CDR2: LGHNA, YNFKEQ. J was trimmed by 1 base and V by 3 bases; bases with no gene match: 5. DNA for the CDR3: TGTGCCAGCAGCCAGCTCGCGGGGGGGGGCACAGATACGCAGTATTTT. Residues: CASSQLAGGGTDTQYF.

The sample holds many counts of this clonotype. The chain recombines TRBV12-3 or TRBV12-4 with TRBJ2-5; 16 nucleotides align to TRBD2. The CDR3 totals 16 residues. Trimming cost V 5 bases and J 4 bases; bases outside gene matches: 4. The CDR3 region is CASSGTSGRALETQYF. The CDR3 coding sequence is TGTGCCAGCAGTGGGACTAGCGGGAGGGCCCTAGAGACCCAGTACTTC.

Concerning this clonotype itself: The conserved phenylalanine or tryptophan normally closing the CDR3 is absent here, so this likely arose from a read error. This chain links TRBV7-3 with TRBJ2-1, with D perhaps matching TRBD1 or TRBD2 (5 bases each). This CDR3 contains 15 residues. The V gene's germline CDR1 is SGHTA and CDR2 FQGTGA. V gave up 5 bases and J gave up 4 bases, with 15 bases separating them. The CDR3: CASSPSLGVYNEQFS. The CDR3 DNA sequence: TGTGCCAGCAGCCCATCACTAGGGGTTTACAATGAGCAGTTCTCC.

At least ten counts were recorded for this clonotype. V usage is TRBV7-2 and J usage is TRBJ2-3; 8 positions match TRBD1. V was pared by 2 bases and J by 5 bases, with 9 bases of the junction left unmatched. CDR3 length: 16 residues. The germline gives CDR1 SGHTA, CDR2 FQGNSA. CDR3 DNA sequence: TGTGCCAGCAGCTTATACCAGGGGGCAAGGAAAGATACGCAGTATTTT. Translation: CASSLYQGARKDTQYF.

Many counts were recorded for this clonotype. V usage is TRBV5-7 and J usage is TRBJ1-6, with a possible D match to TRBD1 (5 bases). TRBV5-7 is identified as an open reading frame with a role that is uncertain. Trimming stripped 0 bases from V and 8 bases from J, with 21 bases between. The CDR3 is made up of 18 amino acids. CDR3 nucleotide sequence: TGTGCCAGCAGCTTGGCCGCCAGGTGGGCAGGGCAAGATTCACCCCTCCACTTT. It specifies CASSLAARWAGQDSPLHF.

This clonotype was picked up many times. The chain is built from TRBV20-1 and TRBJ1-2, with a possible D match to TRBD1 (5 bases). This CDR3 is 16 amino acids long. V gave up 3 bases and J gave up 4 bases, with 21 bases separating them. Germline assignment: CDR1 DFQATT and CDR2 SNEGSKA (reference sequence). CDR3 sequence reads: CSARDLGQSGFYGYTF. The CDR3 DNA follows: TGCAGTGCTAGGGATTTGGGGCAGTCAGGCTTCTATGGCTACACCTTC.

This clonotype was observed at least ten times. The chain joins TRBV5-1 to TRBJ2-1; 9 bases fit TRBD1. The CDR3 contains 15 residues. Germline lookup yields CDR1 SGHRS and CDR2 YFSETQ. V trimming: 1 base; J trimming: 5 bases; junction bases outside the gene matches: 4. The CDR3, as DNA: TGCGCCAGCAGCTTGAGAGGGACAGGGAACAATGAGCAGTTCTTC. Encoded protein: CASSLRGTGNNEQFF.

This clonotype was seen many times. The chain is built from TRBV29-1 and TRBJ1-2, with D perhaps matching TRBD1 (6 bases). CDR1 SQVTM and CDR2 ANQGSEA come from the germline V gene. Trimming cost V 5 bases and J 4 bases, with 17 bases left between them. The CDR3 consists of 14 residues. CDR3 protein: CSVFTGGGGYGYTF. As DNA, the CDR3 is TGCAGCGTTTTTACCGGGGGGGGCGGCTATGGCTACACCTTC.

This clonotype occurred many times. The chain joins TRBV9 to TRBJ1-5; 7 nucleotides agree with TRBD1. CDR1 and CDR2 (germline): SGDLS, YYNGEE. Trimming cost V 2 bases and J 7 bases; bases outside gene matches: 9. The length of the CDR3 is 15 residues. This CDR3 is CASSVGVGGGQPQHF. CDR3 bases: TGTGCCAGCAGCGTGGGGGTAGGGGGCGGCCAGCCCCAGCATTTT.

This clonotype was observed at least ten times. The rearrangement joins TRBV28 to TRBJ2-3; D call uncertain. Germline assignment: CDR1 MDHEN and CDR2 SYDVKM. Trimming took off 2 bases at V and 1 base at J, with 4 bases between the two ends. CDR3 size: 13 residues. CDR3 protein: CASSLDGTDTQYF. CDR3 in DNA: TGTGCCAGCAGTTTAGATGGCACAGATACGCAGTATTTT.

The table lists this clonotype with many counts. For the CDR3, the DNA is TGTGCCAGCAGCTCTCCGGGACCGATGAACTCCTACGAGCAGTACTTC. Protein product: CASSSPGPMNSYEQYF. V gene TRBV7-9 combines with J gene TRBJ2-7; D might be TRBD1 or TRBD2, each matching 5 bases. This CDR3 has 16 amino acids. Germline lookup yields CDR1 SEHNR and CDR2 FQNEAQ (reference sequence). The germline V and J ends were trimmed by 4 bases and 0 bases, with 16 bases remaining between them.

This clonotype was counted many times. The chain joins TRBV9 to TRBJ2-3; D may correspond to TRBD1 or TRBD2 (5 bases each). Trimming took 0 bases from V and 6 from J, leaving 14 bases between them. The CDR3 is made up of 15 amino acids. Germline V gene sequence: CDR1 SGDLS, CDR2 YYNGEE. The DNA of the CDR3 is TGTGCCAGCAGCGTAGCTCTAGAGGGACCCGATACGCAGTATTTT. It yields the protein CASSVALEGPDTQYF. Supplemented by reference TRBV9 and TRBJ2-3, the full variable domain reads DSGVTQTPKHLITATGQRVTLRCSPRSGDLSVYWYQQSLDQGLQFLIQYYNGEERAKGNILERFSAQQFPDLHSELNLSSLELGDSALYFCASSVALEGPDTQYFGPGTRLTVL.

As regards this clonotype: A read error may explain this, as a much larger clone is one base away. The chain couples TRBV4-3 to TRBJ2-7, with 7 bases identical to TRBD1. The CDR3 has 15 residues. Germline V gene lookup returns CDR1 LGHNA and CDR2 YSLEER. V lost 0 bases to trimming and J lost 3 bases; unmatched junction nucleotides: 5. The CDR3 bases are TGCGCCAGCAGCCAAGAACGGGACAGCTGCTACGAGCAGTACTTC. It encodes CASSQERDSCYEQYF.

This clonotype has at least ten counts. J is TRBJ2-7 and V is TRBV6-5; 9 nucleotides agree with TRBD1. The CDR3 length is 19 residues. V lost 0 bases, J lost 3 bases, and 15 bases stayed unmatched. The germline CDR1 and CDR2 sequences are MNHEY and SVGAGI. CDR3 nucleotide sequence: TGTGCCAGCAGTTACTCGACCTACACAGGGGGCTTACACCACTACGAGCAGTACTTC. Protein: CASSYSTYTGGLHHYEQYF.

This clonotype was counted ten times or more. V gene TRBV20-1 combines with J gene TRBJ2-2; 11 positions agree with TRBD2. This CDR3 has 16 amino acids. Germline trimming cut 4 bases from V and 4 bases from J; bases unmatched to any gene: 8. Germline CDR1 DFQATT, CDR2 SNEGSKA (reference sequence). Written as DNA, the CDR3 is TGCAGTGCTAAGGCTAGCGGGAGGTTTAGCACCGGGGAGCTGTTTTTT. Translating gives CSAKASGRFSTGELFF.

This clonotype was detected many times. This sequence joins TRBV28 and TRBJ2-7, with 8 positions matching TRBD1. The CDR3 spans 14 residues. The trim removed 5 bases at V and 2 bases at J, leaving 5 bases unmatched. The germline V gene encodes CDR1 MDHEN and CDR2 SYDVKM. In DNA, the CDR3 is TGTGCCAGCAGTACCCGGACAGGGCCCTACGAGCAGTACTTC. This translates into CASSTRTGPYEQYF.

The sample holds many counts of this clonotype. The chain joins TRBV9 to TRBJ2-2; D may correspond to TRBD1 or TRBD2 (7 bases each). Per the germline V gene, CDR1 is SGDLS and CDR2 is YYNGEE. The CDR3 is made up of 18 amino acids. With 2 bases removed from V and 2 bases from J, the gap between germline ends came to 19 bases. The CDR3 bases are TGTGCCAGCAGCGTCAAGGGAGGGGGCGGGATAAACACCGGGGAGCTGTTTTTT. This sequence encodes CASSVKGGGGINTGELFF.

This clonotype was seen at least ten times. The chain couples TRBV11-2 to TRBJ1-2; D not resolved. Germline values: CDR1 SGHAT, CDR2 FQNNGV. This CDR3 is 14 amino acids long. The V end lost 3 bases, the J end lost 5 bases, and 13 bases lay between the germline ends. The CDR3 DNA sequence: TGTGCCAGCAGCTTCACCCCCGCCGGATATGGCTACACCTTC. Translated: CASSFTPAGYGYTF.

This clonotype was seen repeatedly, ten times or more. The CDR3 DNA reads TGTGCCAGCAGCGACAGCGGGACATATCCCCCGCTCACAGATACGCAGTATTTT. Amino acid sequence: CASSDSGTYPPLTDTQYF. The chain uses TRBV7-6 and TRBJ2-3; D possibly corresponds to TRBD2 (7 bases). CDR3 size: 18 residues. The germline CDR1 and CDR2 sequences are SGHVS and FNYEAQ. Trimming removed 5 bases at V and 2 bases at J, with 23 bases between.

This clonotype came up many times. The chain joins TRBV4-2 to TRBJ2-7; TRBD2 matches at 9 bases. With V trimmed by 0 bases and J by 6 bases, 9 bases remained unmatched. Germline V CDR1 and CDR2: LGHNA, YNFKEQ. This CDR3 is built from 16 residues. For the CDR3, the DNA is TGTGCCAGCAGCCAAGATCTGCCTAGCGGGACGCTCGAGCAGTACTTC. As protein: CASSQDLPSGTLEQYF.